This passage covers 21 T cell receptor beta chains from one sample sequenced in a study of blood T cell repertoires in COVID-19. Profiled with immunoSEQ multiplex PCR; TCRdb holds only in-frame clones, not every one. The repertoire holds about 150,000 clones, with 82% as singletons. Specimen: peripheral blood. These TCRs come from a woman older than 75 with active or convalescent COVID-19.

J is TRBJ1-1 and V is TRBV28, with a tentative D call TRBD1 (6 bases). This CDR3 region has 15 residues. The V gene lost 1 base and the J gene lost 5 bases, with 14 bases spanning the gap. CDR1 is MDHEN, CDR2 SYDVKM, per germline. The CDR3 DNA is TGTGCCAGCAGTTTATTCCGGGGCAGGGGAACTGAAGCTTTCTTT. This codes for CASSLFRGRGTEAFF.

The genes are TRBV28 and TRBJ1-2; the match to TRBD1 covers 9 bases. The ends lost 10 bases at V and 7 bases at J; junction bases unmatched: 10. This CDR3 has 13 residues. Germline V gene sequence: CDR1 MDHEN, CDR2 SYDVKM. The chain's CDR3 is CATIRGQGGGYTF. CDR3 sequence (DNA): TGTGCCACCATCCGGGGACAGGGTGGTGGCTACACCTTC.

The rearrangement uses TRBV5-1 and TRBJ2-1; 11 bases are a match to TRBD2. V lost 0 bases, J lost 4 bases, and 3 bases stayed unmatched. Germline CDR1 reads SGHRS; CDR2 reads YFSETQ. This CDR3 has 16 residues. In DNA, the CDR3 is TGCGCCAGCAGCTTGGGGACTAGCGGGTTTTACAATGAGCAGTTCTTC. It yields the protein CASSLGTSGFYNEQFF.

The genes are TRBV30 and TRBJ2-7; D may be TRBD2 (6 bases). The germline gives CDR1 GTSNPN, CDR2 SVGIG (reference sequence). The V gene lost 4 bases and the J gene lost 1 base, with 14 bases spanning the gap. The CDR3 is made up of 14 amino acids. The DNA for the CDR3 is TGTGCCTGGAATGGGGGGTTAAGGTCCTACGAGCAGTACTTC. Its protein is CAWNGGLRSYEQYF. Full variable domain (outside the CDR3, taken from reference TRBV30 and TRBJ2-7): SQTIHQWPATLVQPVGSPLSLECTVEGTSNPNLYWYRQAAGRGLQLLFYSVGIGQISSEVPQNLSASRPQDRQFILSSKKLLLSDSGFYLCAWNGGLRSYEQYFGPGTRLTVT.

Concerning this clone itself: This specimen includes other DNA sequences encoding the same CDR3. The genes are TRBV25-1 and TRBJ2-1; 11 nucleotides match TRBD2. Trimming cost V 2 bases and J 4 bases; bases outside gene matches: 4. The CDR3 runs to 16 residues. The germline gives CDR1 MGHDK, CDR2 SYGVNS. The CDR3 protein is CASSERLAGGYNEQFF. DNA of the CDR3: TGTGCCAGCAGTGAACGTCTAGCGGGAGGATACAATGAGCAGTTCTTC. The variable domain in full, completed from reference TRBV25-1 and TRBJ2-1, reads EADIYQTPRYLVIGTGKKITLECSQTMGHDKMYWYQQDPGMELHLIHYSYGVNSTEKGDLSSESTVSRIRTEHFPLTLESARPSHTSQYLCASSERLAGGYNEQFFGPGTRLTVL.

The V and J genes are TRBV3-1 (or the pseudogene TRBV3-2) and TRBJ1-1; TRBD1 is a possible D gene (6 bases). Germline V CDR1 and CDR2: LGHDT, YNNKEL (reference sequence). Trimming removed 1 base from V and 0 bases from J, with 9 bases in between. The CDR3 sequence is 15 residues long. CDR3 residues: CASSQARQVNTEAFF. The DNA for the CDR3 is TGTGCCAGCAGCCAAGCGAGACAGGTGAACACTGAAGCTTTCTTT.

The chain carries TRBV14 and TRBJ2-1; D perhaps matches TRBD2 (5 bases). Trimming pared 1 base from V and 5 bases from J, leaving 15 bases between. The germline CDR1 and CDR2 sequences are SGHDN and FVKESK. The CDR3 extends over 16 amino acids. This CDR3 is CASSQVERALHNEQFF. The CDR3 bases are TGTGCCAGCAGCCAAGTTGAGAGGGCCCTCCACAATGAGCAGTTCTTC.

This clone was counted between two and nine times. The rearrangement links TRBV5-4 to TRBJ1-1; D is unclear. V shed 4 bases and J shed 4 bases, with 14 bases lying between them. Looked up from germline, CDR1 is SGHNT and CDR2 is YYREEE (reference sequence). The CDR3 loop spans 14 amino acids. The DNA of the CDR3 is TGTGCCAGCAGCACAAACTACCGCGGCACTGAAGCTTTCTTT. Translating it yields CASSTNYRGTEAFF.

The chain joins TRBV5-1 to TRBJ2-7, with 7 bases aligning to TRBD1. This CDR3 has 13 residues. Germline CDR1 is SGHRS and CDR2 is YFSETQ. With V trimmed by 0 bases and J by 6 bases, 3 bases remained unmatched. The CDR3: CASSLVGGSEQYF. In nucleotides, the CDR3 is TGCGCCAGCAGCTTGGTAGGGGGCAGCGAGCAGTACTTC.

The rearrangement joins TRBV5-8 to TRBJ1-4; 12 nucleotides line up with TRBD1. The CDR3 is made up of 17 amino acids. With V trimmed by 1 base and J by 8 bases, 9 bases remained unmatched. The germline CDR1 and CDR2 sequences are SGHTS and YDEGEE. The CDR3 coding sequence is TGTGCCAGCAGCTTGTCCGGGACAGGGGGCTGGCGGGAAAAACTGTTTTTT. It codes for CASSLSGTGGWREKLFF.

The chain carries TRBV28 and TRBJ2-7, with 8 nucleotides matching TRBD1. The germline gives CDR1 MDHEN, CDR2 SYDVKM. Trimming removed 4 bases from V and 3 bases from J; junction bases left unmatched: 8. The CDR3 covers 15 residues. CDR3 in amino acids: CASSSLGRGLYEQYF. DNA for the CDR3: TGTGCCAGCAGTTCCCTCGGCAGGGGGCTCTACGAGCAGTACTTC. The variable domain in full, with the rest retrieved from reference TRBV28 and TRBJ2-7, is DVKVTQSSRYLVKRTGEKVFLECVQDMDHENMFWYRQDPGLGLRLIYFSYDVKMKEKGDIPEGYSVSREKKERFSLILESASTNQTSMYLCASSSLGRGLYEQYFGPGTRLTVT.

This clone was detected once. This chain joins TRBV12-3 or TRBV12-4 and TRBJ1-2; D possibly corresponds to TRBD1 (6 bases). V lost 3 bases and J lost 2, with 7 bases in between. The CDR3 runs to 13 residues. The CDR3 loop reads CASSFGQNYGYTF. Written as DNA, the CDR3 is TGTGCCAGCAGTTTCGGACAGAACTATGGCTACACCTTC.

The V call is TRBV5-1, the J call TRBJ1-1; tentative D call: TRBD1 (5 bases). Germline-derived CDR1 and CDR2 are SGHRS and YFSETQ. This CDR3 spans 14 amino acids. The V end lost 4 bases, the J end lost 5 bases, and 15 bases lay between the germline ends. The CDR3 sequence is CASSRDSQGTEAFF. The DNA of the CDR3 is TGCGCCAGCAGCCGCGACAGTCAAGGGACTGAAGCTTTCTTT.

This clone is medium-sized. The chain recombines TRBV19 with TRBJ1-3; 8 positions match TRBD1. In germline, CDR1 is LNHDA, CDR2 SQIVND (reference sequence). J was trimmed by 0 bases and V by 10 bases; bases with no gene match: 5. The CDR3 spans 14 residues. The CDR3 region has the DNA TGTGCCACCGCAGGACAGGGCTCTGGAAACACCATATATTTT. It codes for CATAGQGSGNTIYF.

The chain's CDR3 is CASRTGGLSYQPQHF. The DNA for the CDR3 is TGTGCCAGCAGGACAGGGGGATTATCCTATCAGCCCCAGCATTTT. The J gene is TRBJ1-5, the V gene TRBV6-5; 9 bases map to TRBD1. With 6 bases clipped from V and 5 bases from J, the junction kept 8 bases outside the gene matches. The germline CDR1 and CDR2 sequences are MNHEY and SVGAGI. The CDR3 sequence is 15 residues long.

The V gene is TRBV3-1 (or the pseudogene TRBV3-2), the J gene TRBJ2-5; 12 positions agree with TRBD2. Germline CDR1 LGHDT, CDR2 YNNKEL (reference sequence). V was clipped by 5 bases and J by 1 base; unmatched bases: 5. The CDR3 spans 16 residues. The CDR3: CASSDRLAGAQETQYF. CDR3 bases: TGTGCCAGCAGCGATAGACTAGCGGGGGCCCAAGAGACCCAGTACTTC.

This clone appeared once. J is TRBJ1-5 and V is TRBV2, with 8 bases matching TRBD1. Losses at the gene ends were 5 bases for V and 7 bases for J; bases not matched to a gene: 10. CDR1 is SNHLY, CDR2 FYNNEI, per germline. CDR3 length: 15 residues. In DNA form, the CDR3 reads TGTGCCAGCAGTTACCGGACAGGGAGGGACCAGCCCCAGCATTTT. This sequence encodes CASSYRTGRDQPQHF.

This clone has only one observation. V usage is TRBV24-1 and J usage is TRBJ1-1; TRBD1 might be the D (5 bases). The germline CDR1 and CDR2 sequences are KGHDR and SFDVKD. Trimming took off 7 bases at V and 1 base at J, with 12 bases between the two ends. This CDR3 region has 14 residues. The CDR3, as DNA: TGTGCCACCAGCTCAGGGTCAGGGAACACTGAAGCTTTCTTT. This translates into CATSSGSGNTEAFF.

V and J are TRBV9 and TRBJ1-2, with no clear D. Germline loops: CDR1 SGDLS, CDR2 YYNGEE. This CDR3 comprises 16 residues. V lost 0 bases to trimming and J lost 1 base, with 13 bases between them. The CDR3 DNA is TGTGCCAGCAGCGTAGCTTTGGAGGGCTTTAACTATGGCTACACCTTC. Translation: CASSVALEGFNYGYTF.

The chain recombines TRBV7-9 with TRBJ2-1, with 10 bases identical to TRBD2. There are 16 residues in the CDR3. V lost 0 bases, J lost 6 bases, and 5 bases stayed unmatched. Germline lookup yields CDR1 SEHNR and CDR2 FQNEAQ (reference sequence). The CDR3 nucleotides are TGTGCCAGCAGCTTAGCAGCGGGAGGGCCTGGCAATGAGCAGTTCTTC. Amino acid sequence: CASSLAAGGPGNEQFF.

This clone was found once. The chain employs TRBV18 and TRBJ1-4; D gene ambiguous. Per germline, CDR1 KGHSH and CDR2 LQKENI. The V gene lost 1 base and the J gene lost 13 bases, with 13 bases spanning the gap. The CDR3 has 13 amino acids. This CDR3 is CASSPLTTPPLFF. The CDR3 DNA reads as TGTGCCAGCTCACCACTAACAACCCCACCACTGTTTTTT.